Sequencing of this T cell receptor (beta chain) was carried out in a study of shared clonotypes between healthy human individuals. About this clone: Its target is unknown.

In the original workflow: Filtering was not the same, since immunoSEQ gave junction-only sequences without quality scores. The method was immunoSEQ multiplex PCR; TCRdb's version includes in-frame clones alone and lacks a portion of them. V and J calls and clone size are copied from that table; D and trimming were computed from the DNA. The repertoire holds around 1.4 million clones, just under 99% seen once, with around 0.38% in the top ten. The CDR3 spans 13 residues. J was trimmed by 8 bases and V by 1 base; bases with no gene match: 4. Looked up from germline, CDR1 is MDHEN and CDR2 is SYDVKM. General observations from the study: Memory subsets had estimated richness that was generally smaller than that of naive subsets.

The chain combines TRBV28 with TRBJ1-2; 7 positions match TRBD1. This sequence was found in a man younger than 40 in good health. The sequencing sample was made of naive CD4+ T cells sorted from blood. This sample's subset: CD45RA+ positively selected. CDR3 DNA: TGTGCCAGCAGTTTATTAGGGGGCCGGGGCTACACCTTC. It yields the protein CASSLLGGRGYTF.